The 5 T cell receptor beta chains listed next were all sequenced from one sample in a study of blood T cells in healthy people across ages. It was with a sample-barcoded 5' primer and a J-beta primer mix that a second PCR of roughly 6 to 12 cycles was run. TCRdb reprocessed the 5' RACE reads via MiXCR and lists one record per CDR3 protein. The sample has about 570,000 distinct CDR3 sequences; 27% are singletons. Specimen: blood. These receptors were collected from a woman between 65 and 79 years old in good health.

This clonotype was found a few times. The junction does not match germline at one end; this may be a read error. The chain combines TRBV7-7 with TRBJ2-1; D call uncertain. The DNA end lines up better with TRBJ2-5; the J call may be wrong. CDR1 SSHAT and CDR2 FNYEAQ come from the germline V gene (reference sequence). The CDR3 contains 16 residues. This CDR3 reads CASSLGVASTGETQYF. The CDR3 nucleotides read TGTGCTAGCAGCTTAGGCGTAGCATCCACCGGAGAGACCCAGTACTTC.

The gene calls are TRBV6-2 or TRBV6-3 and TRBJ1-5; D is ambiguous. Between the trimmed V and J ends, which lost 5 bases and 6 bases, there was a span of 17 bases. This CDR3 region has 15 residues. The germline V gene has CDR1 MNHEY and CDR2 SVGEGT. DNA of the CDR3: TGTGCCAGCAGTATGGGGTATGGAGGTGGTCAGCCCCAGCATTTT. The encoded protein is CASSMGYGGGQPQHF.

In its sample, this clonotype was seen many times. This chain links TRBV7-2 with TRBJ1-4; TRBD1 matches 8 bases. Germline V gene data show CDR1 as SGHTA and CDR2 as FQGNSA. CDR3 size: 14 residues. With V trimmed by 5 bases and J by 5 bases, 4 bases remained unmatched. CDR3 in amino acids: CASSIGQGNEKLFF. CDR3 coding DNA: TGTGCCAGCAGCATTGGACAGGGCAATGAAAAACTGTTTTTT.

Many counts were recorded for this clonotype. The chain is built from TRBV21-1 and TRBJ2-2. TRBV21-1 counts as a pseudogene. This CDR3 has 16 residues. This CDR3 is CASSAQFVDSAGELFF. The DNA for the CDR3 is TGTGCCAGCAGCGCCCAGTTCGTGGATTCGGCCGGGGAGCTGTTTTTT.

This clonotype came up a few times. CDR3 nucleotides: TGCGCCAGCATAATAGGCCCGGGGACACTTTACGAGCAGTACTTC. It translates to CASIIGPGTLYEQYF. The chain combines TRBV23-1 with TRBJ2-7, with TRBD1 as a possible D gene (6 bases). TRBV23-1 is an open reading frame whose function is uncertain. Trimming took 7 bases from V and 4 from J, leaving 20 bases between them. This CDR3 has 15 amino acids.